The T cell receptor beta chain described here comes from a study of T cell responses to AZD1222 COVID-19 vaccine. TCRdb keeps only in-frame clones here, not all; method: immunoSEQ multiplex PCR. This sample has 75,000 to 100,000 clones, with roughly 92% found just once. Looked up from germline, CDR1 is MNHNY and CDR2 is SVGAGI (reference sequence). This CDR3 spans 16 amino acids. V lost 5 bases, J lost 2 bases, and 19 bases lay in between. The source of this sequence is an adult in good health. The V call is TRBV6-6, the J call TRBJ2-7; D may match TRBD1 or TRBD2 (5 bases each). The sequencing here drew on peripheral blood, taken on day 0 of AZD1222 vaccination. The CDR3 bases are TGTGCCAGCAGTGACTACCTGTCGGGGCCACCCTACGAGCAGTACTTC. Translation: CASSDYLSGPPYEQYF.